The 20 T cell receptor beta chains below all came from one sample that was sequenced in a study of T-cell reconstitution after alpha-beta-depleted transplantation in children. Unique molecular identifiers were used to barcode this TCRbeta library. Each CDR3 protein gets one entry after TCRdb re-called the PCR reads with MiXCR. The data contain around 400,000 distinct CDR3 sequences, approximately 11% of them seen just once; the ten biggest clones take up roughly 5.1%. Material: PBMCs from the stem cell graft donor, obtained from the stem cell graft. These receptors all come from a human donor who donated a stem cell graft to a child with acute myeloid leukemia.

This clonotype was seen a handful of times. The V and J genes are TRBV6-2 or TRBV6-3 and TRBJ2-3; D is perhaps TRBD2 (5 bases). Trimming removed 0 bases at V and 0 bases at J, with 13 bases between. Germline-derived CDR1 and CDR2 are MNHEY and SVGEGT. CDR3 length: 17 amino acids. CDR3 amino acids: CASSYSFSGISTDTQYF. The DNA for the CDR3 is TGTGCCAGCAGTTACTCATTCAGCGGAATAAGCACAGATACGCAGTATTTT.

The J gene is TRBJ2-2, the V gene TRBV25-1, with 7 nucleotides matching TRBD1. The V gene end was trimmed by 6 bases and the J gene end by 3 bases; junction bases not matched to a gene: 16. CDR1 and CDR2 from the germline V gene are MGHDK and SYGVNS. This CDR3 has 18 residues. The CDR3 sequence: CASSSRDSGEWYTGELFF. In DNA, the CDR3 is TGTGCCAGCAGCAGCCGGGACAGTGGCGAGTGGTACACCGGGGAGCTGTTTTTT.

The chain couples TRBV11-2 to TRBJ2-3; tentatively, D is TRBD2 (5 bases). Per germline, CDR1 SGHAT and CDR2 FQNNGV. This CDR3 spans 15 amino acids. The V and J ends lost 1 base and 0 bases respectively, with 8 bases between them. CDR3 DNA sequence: TGTGCCAGCAGCTTAGGGGTAGCGAGCACAGATACGCAGTATTTT. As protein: CASSLGVASTDTQYF.

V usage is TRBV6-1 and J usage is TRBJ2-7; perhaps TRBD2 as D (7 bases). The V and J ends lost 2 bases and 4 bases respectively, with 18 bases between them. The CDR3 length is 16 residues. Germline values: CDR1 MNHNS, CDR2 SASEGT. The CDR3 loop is CASSELGGAILYEQYV. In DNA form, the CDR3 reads TGTGCCAGCAGTGAATTAGGGGGGGCGATTTTGTACGAGCAGTACGTC.

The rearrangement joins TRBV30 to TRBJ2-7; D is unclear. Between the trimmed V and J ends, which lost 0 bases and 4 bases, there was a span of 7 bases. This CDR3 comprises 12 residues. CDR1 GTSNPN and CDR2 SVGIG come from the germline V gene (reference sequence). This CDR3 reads CAWSVNGYEQYV. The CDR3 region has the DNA TGTGCCTGGAGTGTAAACGGATACGAGCAGTACGTC.

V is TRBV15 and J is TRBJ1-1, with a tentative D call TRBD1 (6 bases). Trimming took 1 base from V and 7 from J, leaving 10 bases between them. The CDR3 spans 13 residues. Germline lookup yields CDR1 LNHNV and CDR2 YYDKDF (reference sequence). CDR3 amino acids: CATSRGGGSEAFF. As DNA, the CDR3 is TGTGCCACCAGCAGAGGTGGGGGCAGTGAAGCTTTCTTT.

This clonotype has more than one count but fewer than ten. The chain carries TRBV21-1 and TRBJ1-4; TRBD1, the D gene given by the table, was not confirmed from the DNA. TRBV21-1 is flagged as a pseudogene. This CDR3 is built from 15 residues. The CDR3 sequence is CASSKRAQGGEKLFF. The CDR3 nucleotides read TGTGCCAGCAGCAAAAGAGCACAGGGTGGTGAAAAACTGTTTTTT.

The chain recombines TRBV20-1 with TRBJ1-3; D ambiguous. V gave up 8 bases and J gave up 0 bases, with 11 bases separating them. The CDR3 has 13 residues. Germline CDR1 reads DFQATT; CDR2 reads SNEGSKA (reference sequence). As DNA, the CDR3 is TGCAGTCAAACACAGTCCTCTGGAAACACCATATATTTT. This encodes CSQTQSSGNTIYF.

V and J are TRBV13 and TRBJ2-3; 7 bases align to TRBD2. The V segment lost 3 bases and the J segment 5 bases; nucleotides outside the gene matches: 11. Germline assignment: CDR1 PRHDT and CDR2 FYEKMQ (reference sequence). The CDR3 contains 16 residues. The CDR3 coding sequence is TGTGCCAGCAGCTTTACCCGGCGGGAGAACAAAGATACGCAGTATTTT. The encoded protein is CASSFTRRENKDTQYF.

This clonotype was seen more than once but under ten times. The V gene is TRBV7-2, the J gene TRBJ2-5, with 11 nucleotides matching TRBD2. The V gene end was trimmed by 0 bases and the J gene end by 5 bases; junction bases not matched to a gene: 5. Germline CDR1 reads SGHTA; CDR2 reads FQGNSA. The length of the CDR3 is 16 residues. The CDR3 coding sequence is TGTGCCAGCAGCTTAGCCGGGACTAGCGGTGGGGAGACCCAGTACTTC. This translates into CASSLAGTSGGETQYF.

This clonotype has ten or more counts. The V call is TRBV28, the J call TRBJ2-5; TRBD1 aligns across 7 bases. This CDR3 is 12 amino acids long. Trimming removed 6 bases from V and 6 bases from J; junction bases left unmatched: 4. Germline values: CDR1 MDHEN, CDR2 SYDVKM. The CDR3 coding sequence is TGTGCCAGCAGACAGGGGCAAAAGACCCAGTACTTC. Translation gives CASRQGQKTQYF.

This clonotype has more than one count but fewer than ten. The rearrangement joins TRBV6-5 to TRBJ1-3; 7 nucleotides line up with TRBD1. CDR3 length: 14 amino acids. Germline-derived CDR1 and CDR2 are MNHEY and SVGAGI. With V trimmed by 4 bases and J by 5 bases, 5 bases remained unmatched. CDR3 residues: CASSSPGQRNTIYF. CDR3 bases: TGTGCCAGCAGTTCACCGGGACAGCGAAACACCATATATTTT.

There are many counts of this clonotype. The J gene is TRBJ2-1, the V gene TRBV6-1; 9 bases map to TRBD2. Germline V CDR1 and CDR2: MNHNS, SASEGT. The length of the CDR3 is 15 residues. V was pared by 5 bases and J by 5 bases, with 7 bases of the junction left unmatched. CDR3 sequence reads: CASSLSGRRNNEQFF. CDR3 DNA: TGTGCCAGCAGTCTTAGCGGGAGAAGAAACAATGAGCAGTTCTTC.

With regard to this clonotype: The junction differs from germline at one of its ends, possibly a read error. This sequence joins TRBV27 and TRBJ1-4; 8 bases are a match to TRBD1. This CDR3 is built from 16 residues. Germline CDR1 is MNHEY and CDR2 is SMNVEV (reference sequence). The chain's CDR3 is CAGRPDQGAVNEKLFF. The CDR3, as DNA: TGTGCCGGCAGACCCGACCAGGGGGCAGTTAATGAAAAACTGTTTTTT.

DNA of the CDR3: TGTGCCAGCAGTTCCCTTGCTAACTACGAGCAGTACTTC. Protein sequence: CASSSLANYEQYF. The V gene is TRBV12-3 or TRBV12-4, the J gene TRBJ2-7; D ambiguous. Trimming pared 4 bases from V and 3 bases from J, leaving 10 bases between. This CDR3 has 13 amino acids.

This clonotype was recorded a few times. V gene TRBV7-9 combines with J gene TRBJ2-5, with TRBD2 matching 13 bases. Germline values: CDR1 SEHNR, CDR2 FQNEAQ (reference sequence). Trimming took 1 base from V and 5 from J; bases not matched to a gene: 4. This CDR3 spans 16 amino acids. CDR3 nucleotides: TGTGCCAGCAGCTTAGGGACTAGCGGGAGTTACGAGACCCAGTACTTC. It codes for CASSLGTSGSYETQYF.

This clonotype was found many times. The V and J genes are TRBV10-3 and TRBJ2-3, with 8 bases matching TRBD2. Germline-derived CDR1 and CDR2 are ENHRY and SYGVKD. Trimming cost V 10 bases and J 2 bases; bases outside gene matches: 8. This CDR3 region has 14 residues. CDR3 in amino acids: CATRSGGVTDTQYF. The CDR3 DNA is TGTGCCACCCGAAGCGGGGGAGTCACAGATACGCAGTATTTT.

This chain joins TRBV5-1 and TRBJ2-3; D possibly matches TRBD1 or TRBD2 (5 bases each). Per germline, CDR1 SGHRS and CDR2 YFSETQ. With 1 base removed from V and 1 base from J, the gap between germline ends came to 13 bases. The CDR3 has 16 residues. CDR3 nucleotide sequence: TGCGCCAGCAGCTTGAGATCGGGGACCGGCACAGATACGCAGTATTTT. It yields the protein CASSLRSGTGTDTQYF. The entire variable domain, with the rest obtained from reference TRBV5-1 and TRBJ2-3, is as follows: KAGVTQTPRYLIKTRGQQVTLSCSPISGHRSVSWYQQTPGQGLQFLFEYFSETQRNKGNFPGRFSGRQFSNSRSEMNVSTLELGDSALYLCASSLRSGTGTDTQYFGPGTRLTVL.

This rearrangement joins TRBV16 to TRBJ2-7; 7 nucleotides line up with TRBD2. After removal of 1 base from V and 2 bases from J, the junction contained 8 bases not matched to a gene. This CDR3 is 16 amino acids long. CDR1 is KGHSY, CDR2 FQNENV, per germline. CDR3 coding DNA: TGTGCCAGCAGCCAATGGTCCCAGCGGGGAACCTACGAGCAGTACTTC. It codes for CASSQWSQRGTYEQYF. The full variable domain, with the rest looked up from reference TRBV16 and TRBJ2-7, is GEEVAQTPKHLVRGEGQKAKLYCAPIKGHSYVFWYQQVLKNEFKFLISFQNENVFDETGMPKERFSAKCLPNSPCSLEIQATKLEDSAVYFCASSQWSQRGTYEQYFGPGTRLTVT.

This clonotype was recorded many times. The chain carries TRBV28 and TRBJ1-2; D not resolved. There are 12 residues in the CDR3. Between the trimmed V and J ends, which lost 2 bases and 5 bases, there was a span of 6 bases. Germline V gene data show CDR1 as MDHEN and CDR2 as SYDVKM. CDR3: CASSLRQYGYTF. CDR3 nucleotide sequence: TGTGCCAGCAGTTTACGTCAGTATGGCTACACCTTC.